A selection of T cell receptor beta chains follows, all from one sample in a study of T-cell reconstitution after alpha-beta-depleted transplantation in children. One entry per CDR3 protein, called by TCRdb with MiXCR from the PCR reads. The data contain about 640,000 distinct CDR3 sequences, roughly 13% of them singletons. The starting material was PBMCs, mostly from graft donor cells, obtained 360 days after TCRalphabeta/CD19-depleted stem cell transplant. The receptors stem from a male patient aged 10 to 17 who had a stem cell transplant for acute myeloid leukemia, so the T cells may come from the graft donor. The CDR3 runs from the conserved cysteine through the conserved F or W.

j_call v_call cdr3_length cdr3_aa
TRBJ1-5 TRBV4-3 15 CASSQAVVSNQPQHF
TRBJ2-7 TRBV24-1 13 CATPEGGSYEQYF
TRBJ2-2 TRBV7-7 14 CASSPAGLGGELFF
TRBJ1-4 TRBV20-1 11 CSAWVDEKLFF
TRBJ2-1 TRBV2 17 CASSVGTSGPSYNEQFF
TRBJ2-7 TRBV7-9 12 CASSLHDYEQYF
TRBJ2-7 TRBV20-1 15 CSAHAASGSTYEQYF
TRBJ2-1 TRBV11-1 21 CASTPGLLAGDWGGSYNEQFF
TRBJ2-2 TRBV20-1 16 CSARGDRWEDNGELFF
TRBJ2-1 TRBV19 15 CASTEAAGGYNEQFF
TRBJ2-7 TRBV12-3/TRBV12-4 14 CASSLPPLGNEQYF
TRBJ1-2 TRBV20-1 15 CSARDNKGAYYGYTF
TRBJ1-2 TRBV30 14 CAWSSSRGRDGYTF
TRBJ2-3 TRBV10-3 14 CAISESPGYPTQYF
TRBJ2-7 TRBV29-1 14 CSVKGLAGPYEQYF
TRBJ2-7 TRBV20-1 14 CSARAARTADEQYF
TRBJ2-7 TRBV29-1 14 CSVESGGAQDEQYF
TRBJ2-7 TRBV11-1 11 CASSLARERYF
TRBJ1-4 TRBV6-5 15 CASSYSGRDTEKLFF
TRBJ2-7 TRBV28 15 CASSPSSGGGHEQYF
TRBJ2-6 TRBV10-3 19 CAISHLPGQGRSGANVLTF
TRBJ1-1 TRBV6-2/TRBV6-3 15 CASSPTRTGQAEAFF
TRBJ2-7 TRBV30 13 CAWKLAGASEQYF
TRBJ2-1 TRBV7-2 15 CASSLGVGAYNEQFF